The 5 T cell receptor beta chains below all came from one sample that was sequenced in a study of control samples from healthy donors and cancer patients. The assay was immunoSEQ multiplex PCR, and TCRdb's table has in-frame clones only and misses some. The sample comprises roughly 130,000 clones, approximately 89% of which are singletons, and around 8.9% rests with the top ten. What was sequenced was blood. These TCRs come from a man aged 18 to 30 in good health.

The chain combines TRBV30 with TRBJ1-2, with TRBD1 as a possible D gene (5 bases). Germline V gives CDR1 GTSNPN, CDR2 SVGIG (reference sequence). The CDR3 runs 12 residues. Trimming removed 1 base from V and 8 bases from J, with 11 bases in between. The CDR3 DNA reads TGTGCCTGGAGTGGGGGCCCGGTCGGCTACACCTTC. This gives the protein CAWSGGPVGYTF.

The rearrangement links TRBV11-3 to TRBJ2-6; no definite D call. The CDR3 totals 17 residues. V lost 1 base, J lost 0 bases, and 10 bases lay in between. Germline CDR1 is SGHNT and CDR2 is YENEEA. The CDR3 loop is CASSLALFRSGANVLTF. Here the CDR3 DNA reads TGTGCCAGCAGCTTAGCGCTTTTCCGCTCTGGGGCCAACGTCCTGACTTTC.

The CDR3 loop reads CATSRARQASTDTQYF. As DNA, the CDR3 is TGTGCCACCAGCAGGGCTCGGCAGGCTAGCACAGATACGCAGTATTTT. This chain uses TRBV15 with TRBJ2-3; no clear D gene. Germline CDR1 and CDR2: LNHNV and YYDKDF (reference sequence). This CDR3 has 16 amino acids. Trimming took 3 bases from V and 0 from J, leaving 13 bases between them.

V gene TRBV30 combines with J gene TRBJ2-7; 10 bases fit TRBD2. The CDR3 loop spans 14 amino acids. From germline, CDR1 is GTSNPN and CDR2 SVGIG (reference sequence). Germline trimming cut 5 bases from V and 4 bases from J; bases unmatched to any gene: 8. As DNA, the CDR3 is TGTGCCTGGGGACGGACTAGCGGTTCTTACGAGCAGTACTTC. Amino acid sequence: CAWGRTSGSYEQYF.

The V call is TRBV7-9, the J call TRBJ2-3; D uncertain. This CDR3 is 15 amino acids long. Germline V gene lookup returns CDR1 SEHNR and CDR2 FQNEAQ (reference sequence). With 1 base removed from V and 3 bases from J, the gap between germline ends came to 11 bases. The CDR3 region has the DNA TGTGCCAGCAGCTTAGTTCAGGTGGGGACAGATACGCAGTATTTT. This translates into CASSLVQVGTDTQYF. Complete variable domain (other parts from reference TRBV7-9 and TRBJ2-3): DTGVSQNPRHKITKRGQNVTFRCDPISEHNRLYWYRQTLGQGPEFLTYFQNEAQLEKSRLLSDRFSAERPKGSFSTLEIQRTEQGDSAMYLCASSLVQVGTDTQYFGPGTRLTVL.